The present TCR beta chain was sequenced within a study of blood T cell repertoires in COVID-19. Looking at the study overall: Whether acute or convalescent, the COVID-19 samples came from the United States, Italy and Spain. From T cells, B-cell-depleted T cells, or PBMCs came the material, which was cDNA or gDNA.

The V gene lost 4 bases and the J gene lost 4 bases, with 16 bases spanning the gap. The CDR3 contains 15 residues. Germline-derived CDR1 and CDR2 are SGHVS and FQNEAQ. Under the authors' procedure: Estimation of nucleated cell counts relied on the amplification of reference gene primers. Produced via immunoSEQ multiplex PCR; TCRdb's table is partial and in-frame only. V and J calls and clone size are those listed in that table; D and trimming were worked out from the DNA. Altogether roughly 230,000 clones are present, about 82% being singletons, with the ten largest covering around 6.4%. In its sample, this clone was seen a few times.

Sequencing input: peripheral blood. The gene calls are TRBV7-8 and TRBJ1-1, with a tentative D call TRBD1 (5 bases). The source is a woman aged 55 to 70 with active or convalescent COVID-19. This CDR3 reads CASSSYSGVSTEAFF. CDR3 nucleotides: TGTGCCAGCAGCTCCTACTCGGGGGTCAGCACTGAAGCTTTCTTT.